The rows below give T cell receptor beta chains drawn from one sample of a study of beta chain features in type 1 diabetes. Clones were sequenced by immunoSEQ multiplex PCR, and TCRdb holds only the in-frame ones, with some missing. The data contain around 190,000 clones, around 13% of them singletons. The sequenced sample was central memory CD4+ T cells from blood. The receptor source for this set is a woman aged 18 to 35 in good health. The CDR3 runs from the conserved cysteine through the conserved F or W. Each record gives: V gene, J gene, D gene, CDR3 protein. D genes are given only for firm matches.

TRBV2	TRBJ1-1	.	CASSRGLRTEAFF
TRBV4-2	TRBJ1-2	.	CASSIEVYYGYTF
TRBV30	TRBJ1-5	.	CAWSRGLNQPQHF
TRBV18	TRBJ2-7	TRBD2	CASSPQPGTSAEQYF
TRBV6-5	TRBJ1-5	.	CASSPGLNNQPQHF
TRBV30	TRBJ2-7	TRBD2	CAWSVQFGTRLYEQYF
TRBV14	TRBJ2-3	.	CASSQYYTDTQYF
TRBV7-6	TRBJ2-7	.	CASSLGRVYEQYF
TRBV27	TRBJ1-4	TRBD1	CASRSFRGEKLFF
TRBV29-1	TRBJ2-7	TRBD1	CSVGGNRGRNEQYF
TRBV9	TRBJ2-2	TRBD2	CASTGGVAGTGELFF
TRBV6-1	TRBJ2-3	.	CASSDSRTDTQYF
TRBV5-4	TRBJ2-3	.	CASSLARGARTDTQYF
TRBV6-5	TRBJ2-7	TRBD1	CASSYARDSRFGQYF
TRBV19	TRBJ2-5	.	CASSIRRGNWETQYF
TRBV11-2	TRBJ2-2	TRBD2	CASSTPSGTNTGELFF
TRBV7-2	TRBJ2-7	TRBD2	CASSVGLAGSAEQYF
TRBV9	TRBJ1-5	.	CASSVAGYSDQPQHF
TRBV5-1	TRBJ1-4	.	CASSTPDGEEKLFF
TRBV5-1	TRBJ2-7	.	CASSLSAGGSYEQYF
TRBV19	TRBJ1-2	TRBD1	CASKGGGYGYTF
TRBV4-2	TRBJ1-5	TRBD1	CASSQATGGNQPQHF
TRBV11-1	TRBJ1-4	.	CASSLGYEEKLFF
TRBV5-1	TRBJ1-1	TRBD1	CASSPAGQTNTEAFF
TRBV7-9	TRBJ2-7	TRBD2	CASSFLGGRGEQYF
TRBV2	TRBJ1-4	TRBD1	CASSPDRGRSNEKLFF
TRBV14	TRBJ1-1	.	CASSLQSYTEAFF
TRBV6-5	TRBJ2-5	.	CASSPTIKETQYF
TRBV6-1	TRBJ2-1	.	CASSESRGTHYNEQFF
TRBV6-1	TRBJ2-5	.	CASSADRRVETQYF
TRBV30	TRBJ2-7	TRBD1	CAWNRDRLYEQYF
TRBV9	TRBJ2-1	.	CASSQPGHHNEQFF
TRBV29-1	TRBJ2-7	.	CSVSRSSYEQYF
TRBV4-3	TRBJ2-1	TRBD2	CASSQDKTSQTYNEQFF
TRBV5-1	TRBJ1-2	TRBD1	CASSLGQGWNYGYTF
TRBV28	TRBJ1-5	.	CASEDRNDQPQHF
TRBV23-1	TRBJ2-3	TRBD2	CASSRGTSGTSTDTQYF
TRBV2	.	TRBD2	CASSDLAGAYEQYF
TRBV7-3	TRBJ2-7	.	CASSSGVSTEQYF
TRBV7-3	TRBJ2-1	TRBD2	CASSLMREPPFF
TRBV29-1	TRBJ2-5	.	CSAGISGETQYF
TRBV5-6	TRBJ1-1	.	CASSHLRNTEAFF
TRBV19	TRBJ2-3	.	CATRGGTTDTQYF
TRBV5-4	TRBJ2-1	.	CASSLVGGRGGVNEQFF
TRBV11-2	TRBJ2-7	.	CASSLGLPNEQYF
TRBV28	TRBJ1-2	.	CASTTGSGYTF
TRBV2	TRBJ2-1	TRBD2	CASSDLAGDYNEQFF
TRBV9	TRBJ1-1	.	CASSVNRFTEAFF
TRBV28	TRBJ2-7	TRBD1	CGTGDSYEQYF
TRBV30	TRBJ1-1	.	CAWSVQGWNTEAFF
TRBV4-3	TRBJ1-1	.	CASSQDNHRDTEAFF
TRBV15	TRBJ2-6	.	CATSTNRAGANVLTF
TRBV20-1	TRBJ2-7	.	CSAHEIGVLYF
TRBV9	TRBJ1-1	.	CASSVDRMNTEAFF
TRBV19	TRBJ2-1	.	CASSIDSINEQFF